A selection of T cell receptor beta chains follows, all from one sample in a study of blood T cell repertoires in COVID-19. Profiling relied on immunoSEQ multiplex PCR, and the TCRdb table lists in-frame clones only, not all of them. The sample yields hundreds of thousands of clones, about 88% seen once. The source material was PBMCs or T cells enriched from blood (not recorded which). These receptors were collected from a woman aged 18-35 years who had been exposed to COVID-19. Each CDR3 is given with its conserved first and last residue. Each record gives: clone size, V gene, D gene, J gene, CDR3 DNA, CDR3 protein. A D gene is named only where the DNA matches it firmly. Only part of the rows carry a size: once, few, many, or a class if the clone is expanded.

-	TRBV27	-	TRBJ2-1	TGTGCCAGCAGTTCGGGAGCCGGGATAAATGAGCAGTTCTTC	CASSSGAGINEQFF
-	TRBV12-3/TRBV12-4	-	TRBJ2-2	TGTGCCAGCAGCCCGCTCAGCGGGGAGCTGTTTTTT	CASSPLSGELFF
-	TRBV9	-	TRBJ2-1	TGTGCCAGCAGCGTAGACCTATACTCCTACAATGAGCAGTTCTTC	CASSVDLYSYNEQFF
-	TRBV28	-	TRBJ2-7	TGTGCCAGCAGTTTTCCGGCGGAGGGGTCCTACGAGCAGTACTTC	CASSFPAEGSYEQYF
-	TRBV11-2	-	TRBJ2-3	TGTGCCAGCAGCTTATATCCCATGCAGGGTTTCACAGATACGCAGTATTTT	CASSLYPMQGFTDTQYF
-	TRBV18	-	TRBJ2-3	TGTGCCAGCTCACCACCTAGCGGCACAGATACGCAGTATTTT	CASSPPSGTDTQYF
-	TRBV6-5	TRBD2	TRBJ2-7	TGTGCCAGCACCCGGCGGGAGGACTACGAGCAGTACTTC	CASTRREDYEQYF
-	TRBV12-3/TRBV12-4	-	TRBJ1-1	TGTGCCAGCACCACGGGACTTTTCCCTGAAGCTTTCTTT	CASTTGLFPEAFF
-	TRBV5-1	TRBD1	TRBJ1-4	TGCGCCAGCAGCCCGGGTTTTCGGGACAGCCTTGAGGAACTGTTTTTT	CASSPGFRDSLEELFF
-	TRBV6-6	-	TRBJ1-5	TGTGCCAGCAGTCCTACAGAATATCAGCCCCAGCATTTT	CASSPTEYQPQHF
-	TRBV6-5	-	TRBJ1-1	TGTGCCAGCAGCCGCCAGGGGATTACTGAAGCTTTCTTT	CASSRQGITEAFF
-	TRBV19	TRBD2	TRBJ2-2	TGTGCCAGTAACCCGGGCCGGACTAGCGGGGCCGGGGAGCTGTTTTTT	CASNPGRTSGAGELFF
-	TRBV4-2	-	TRBJ2-1	TGTGCCAGCAGCCAAGGCTCTAGCGTACCCTACAATGAGCAGTTCTTC	CASSQGSSVPYNEQFF
-	TRBV23-1	TRBD2	TRBJ2-7	TGCGCCAGCCCCCCGACTAGCGGGAGAAGGTACGAGCAGTACTTC	CASPPTSGRRYEQYF
-	TRBV7-6	TRBD2	TRBJ2-7	TGTGCCAGCAGCCGACGACTAGCGGGAGAAGAGCAGTACTTC	CASSRRLAGEEQYF
many	TRBV10-3	TRBD1	TRBJ2-2	TGTGCCATCAGTGAGCAAGGGGGCGACACCGGGGAGCTGTTTTTT	CAISEQGGDTGELFF
-	TRBV19	TRBD2	TRBJ2-3	TGTGCCAGTAGTATCAACCTAGCGGGAGGCCCAGATACGCAGTATTTT	CASSINLAGGPDTQYF
-	TRBV27	-	TRBJ1-1	TGTGCCAGCAGTCCACTTAACGCTGAAGCTTTCTTT	CASSPLNAEAFF
-	TRBV4-2	-	TRBJ1-6	TGTGCCAGCAGCCAGATATCGGATTCACCCCTCCACTTT	CASSQISDSPLHF
-	TRBV15	-	TRBJ2-5	TGTGCCACCAGCAGAGCTCCGGGACAACAAGAGACCCAGTACTTC	CATSRAPGQQETQYF
-	TRBV14	-	TRBJ2-7	TGTGCCAGCAGCCAAGGAAACCTCGGCGAGCAGTACTTC	CASSQGNLGEQYF
-	TRBV6-5	-	TRBJ2-5	TGTGCCAGTATACGAGGGAATATCCCCGACTTC	CASIRGNIPDF